Shown below are 14 T cell receptor beta chains from a single sample sequenced in a study of cytomegalovirus exposure and HLA in healthy donors. The PCR was carried out with 60 Vbeta primers and 13 Jbeta primers. Repertoires were generated with immunoSEQ multiplex PCR, while TCRdb's copy carries only in-frame clones and drops some. The sample lists some 150,000 clones, over 75% seen once, with approximately 6.1% in the top ten. Specimen: PBMCs. All receptors come from a man aged 25 to 40 in good health and CMV-seropositive.

This chain joins TRBV28 and TRBJ1-5; perhaps TRBD1 as D (5 bases). Germline V CDR1 and CDR2: MDHEN, SYDVKM. Trimming left V 4 bases short and J 6 bases short, with 7 bases between. The CDR3 sequence is 12 residues long. As DNA, the CDR3 is TGTGCCAGCAGTTCCCAGGGTCAGCCCCAGCATTTT. It yields the protein CASSSQGQPQHF.

The sample holds one count of this clone. This chain uses TRBV28 with TRBJ1-2; no firm D call. Germline V CDR1 and CDR2: MDHEN, SYDVKM. This CDR3 has 13 amino acids. Trimming took 3 bases from V and 6 from J, leaving 11 bases between them. The CDR3 nucleotides are TGTGCCAGCAGTTTTGAGGTTCGCGATGGCTACACCTTC. Protein product: CASSFEVRDGYTF.

V is TRBV6-1 and J is TRBJ2-7; maybe TRBD1 (5 bases). This CDR3 has 13 residues. Germline CDR1 and CDR2: MNHNS and SASEGT. With 6 bases removed from V and 5 bases from J, the gap between germline ends came to 14 bases. The CDR3 reads CASRVQGFDEQYF. In DNA, the CDR3 is TGTGCCAGCAGGGTGCAGGGTTTCGACGAGCAGTACTTC.

This chain uses TRBV6-1 with TRBJ1-1, with 8 bases that match TRBD1. Germline trimming cut 6 bases from V and 2 bases from J; bases unmatched to any gene: 5. Per the germline V gene, CDR1 is MNHNS and CDR2 is SASEGT. This CDR3 comprises 14 residues. CDR3 DNA sequence: TGTGCCAGCAGCCGAGACAGGGGAAACACTGAAGCTTTCTTT. Its translation: CASSRDRGNTEAFF.

This clone appeared once. The V gene is TRBV10-3, the J gene TRBJ2-6; D not certain. The CDR3 extends over 15 amino acids. V shed 5 bases and J shed 1 base, with 9 bases lying between them. Germline CDR1 is ENHRY and CDR2 is SYGVKD. For the CDR3, the DNA is TGTGCCATCAGTTCCACTTCGTCTGGGGCCAACGTCCTGACTTTC. This sequence encodes CAISSTSSGANVLTF.

The rearrangement links TRBV5-1 to TRBJ2-5, with D possibly matching TRBD2 (6 bases). This CDR3 has 15 residues. Germline CDR1 reads SGHRS; CDR2 reads YFSETQ. Trimming cost V 3 bases and J 2 bases, with 14 bases left between them. The CDR3 sequence is CASSSGWGLQETQYF. The CDR3 coding sequence is TGCGCCAGCAGCTCGGGGTGGGGACTGCAAGAGACCCAGTACTTC.

The chain employs TRBV7-2 and TRBJ1-5; D might be TRBD1 (6 bases). CDR1 and CDR2 (germline): SGHTA, FQGNSA. Trimming removed 5 bases at V and 5 bases at J, with 22 bases between. The CDR3 totals 17 residues. CDR3 nucleotides: TGTGCCAGCAGCCACCACTGGGACAACGGCGGGTATCAGCCCCAGCATTTT. Amino acid sequence: CASSHHWDNGGYQPQHF.

This clone is a singleton in its sample. V and J are TRBV30 and TRBJ2-5; 8 bases line up with TRBD2. Germline trimming cut 3 bases from V and 4 bases from J; bases unmatched to any gene: 4. Germline V gene lookup returns CDR1 GTSNPN and CDR2 SVGIG (reference sequence). The CDR3 length is 13 residues. The CDR3 nucleotides read TGTGCCTGGAGCGAAGGACTAGCAGAGACCCAGTACTTC. It specifies CAWSEGLAETQYF.

This chain links TRBV5-1 with TRBJ2-3, with 14 bases fitting TRBD2. The CDR3 is made up of 16 amino acids. Germline CDR1 reads SGHRS; CDR2 reads YFSETQ. The ends lost 4 bases at V and 4 bases at J; junction bases unmatched: 5. The CDR3 protein is CASSIRTSGRSDTQYF. The CDR3 coding sequence is TGCGCCAGCAGCATCCGGACTAGCGGGAGGTCAGATACGCAGTATTTT.

The chain has TRBV23-1 and TRBJ2-1, with 11 bases matching TRBD2. TRBV23-1 is identified as an open reading frame with a role that is uncertain. Unmatched junction bases numbered 11, after V lost 1 base and J lost 3 bases. This CDR3 is 19 amino acids long. The CDR3 sequence: CASSQCEGLAEGGYNEQFF. The CDR3 DNA is TGCGCCAGCAGTCAATGTGAGGGACTAGCGGAGGGGGGCTACAATGAGCAGTTCTTC.

This clone was counted a few times. V is TRBV19 and J is TRBJ2-2, with a tentative D call TRBD2 (5 bases). Trimming cost V 5 bases and J 2 bases, with 12 bases left between them. CDR3 length equals 15 residues. The germline CDR1 and CDR2 sequences are LNHDA and SQIVND (reference sequence). In DNA, the CDR3 is TGTGCCAGTAGTTTCCGGACTCCTAACACCGGGGAGCTGTTTTTT. The encoded protein is CASSFRTPNTGELFF.

V gene TRBV11-2 combines with J gene TRBJ2-5; tentatively, D is TRBD2 (5 bases). The J call is doubtful: the DNA matches TRBJ2-7 better. The CDR3 sequence is 13 residues long. CDR1 is SGHAT and CDR2 is FQNNGV in the germline V gene. CDR3 nucleotide sequence: TGTGCCAGCAGCTCCGGACTGAGAGACGAGCAGTACTTC. This codes for CASSSGLRDEQYF.

As for this clone: Distinct nucleotide sequences in the sample also encode this CDR3. This chain uses TRBV5-1 with TRBJ2-1, with 9 bases lining up with TRBD1. Per germline, CDR1 SGHRS and CDR2 YFSETQ. The CDR3 is 14 residues long. V shed 5 bases, J shed 3 bases, and the junction held 3 bases outside the gene matches. The CDR3 protein is CASRLGQGYNEQFF. The DNA for the CDR3 is TGCGCCAGCAGGCTGGGACAGGGCTACAATGAGCAGTTCTTC.

The chain couples TRBV19 to TRBJ1-6; the match to TRBD1 covers 7 bases. Germline V gene lookup returns CDR1 LNHDA and CDR2 SQIVND (reference sequence). V shed 2 bases, J shed 7 bases, and the junction held 2 bases outside the gene matches. The CDR3 sequence is 14 residues long. The CDR3 here is CASSITGENSPLHF. The CDR3 nucleotides read TGTGCCAGTAGTATAACAGGGGAAAATTCACCCCTCCACTTT.